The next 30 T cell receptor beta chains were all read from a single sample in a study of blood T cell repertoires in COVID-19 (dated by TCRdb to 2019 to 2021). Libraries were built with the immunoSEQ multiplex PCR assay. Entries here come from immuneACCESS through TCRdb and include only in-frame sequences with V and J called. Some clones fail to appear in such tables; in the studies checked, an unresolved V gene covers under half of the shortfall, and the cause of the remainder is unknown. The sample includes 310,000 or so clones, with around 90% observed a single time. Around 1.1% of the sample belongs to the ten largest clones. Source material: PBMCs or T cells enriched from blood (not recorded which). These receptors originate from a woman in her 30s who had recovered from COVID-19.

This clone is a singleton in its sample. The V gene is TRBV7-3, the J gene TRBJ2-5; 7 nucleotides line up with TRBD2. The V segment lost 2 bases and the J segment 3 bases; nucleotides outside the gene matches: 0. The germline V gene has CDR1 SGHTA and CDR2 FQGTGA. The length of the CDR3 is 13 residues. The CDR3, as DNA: TGTGCCAGCAGCTTAGGGGGGGAAGAGACCCAGTACTTC. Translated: CASSLGGEETQYF.

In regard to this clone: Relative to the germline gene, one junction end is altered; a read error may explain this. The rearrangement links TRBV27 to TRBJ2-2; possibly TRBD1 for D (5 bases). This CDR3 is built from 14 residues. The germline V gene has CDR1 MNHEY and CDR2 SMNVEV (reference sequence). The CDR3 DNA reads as TGTGCCAGCAGTCTATCCAGGGATCCCGGGGAGCTGTTTTTT. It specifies CASSLSRDPGELFF.

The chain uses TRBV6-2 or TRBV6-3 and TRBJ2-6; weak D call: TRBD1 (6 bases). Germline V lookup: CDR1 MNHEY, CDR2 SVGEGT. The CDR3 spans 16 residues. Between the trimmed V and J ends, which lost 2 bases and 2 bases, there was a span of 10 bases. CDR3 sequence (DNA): TGTGCCAGCAGTTACGAGGGGGTCGCTGGGGCCAACGTCCTGACTTTC. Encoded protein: CASSYEGVAGANVLTF.

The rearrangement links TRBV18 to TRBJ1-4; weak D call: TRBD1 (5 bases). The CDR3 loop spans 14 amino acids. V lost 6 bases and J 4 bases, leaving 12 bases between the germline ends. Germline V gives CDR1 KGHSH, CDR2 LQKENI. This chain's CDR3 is CASSLTDVNEKLFF. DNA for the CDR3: TGTGCCAGCTCCCTGACAGATGTTAATGAAAAACTGTTTTTT.

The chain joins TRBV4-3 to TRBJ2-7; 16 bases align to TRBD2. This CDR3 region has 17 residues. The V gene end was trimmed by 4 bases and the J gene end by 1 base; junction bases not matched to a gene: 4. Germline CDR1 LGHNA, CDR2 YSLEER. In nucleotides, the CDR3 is TGCGCCAGCAGCCCGGGACTAGCGGGAGGGTTATCCTACGAGCAGTACTTC. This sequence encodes CASSPGLAGGLSYEQYF.

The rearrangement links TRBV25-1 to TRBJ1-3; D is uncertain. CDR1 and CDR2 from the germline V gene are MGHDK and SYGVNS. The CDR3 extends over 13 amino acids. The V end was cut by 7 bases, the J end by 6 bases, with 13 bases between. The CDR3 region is CASTLGGSNTIYF. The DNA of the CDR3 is TGTGCCAGCACCCTTGGTGGCTCAAACACCATATATTTT. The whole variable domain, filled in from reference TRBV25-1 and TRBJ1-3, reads EADIYQTPRYLVIGTGKKITLECSQTMGHDKMYWYQQDPGMELHLIHYSYGVNSTEKGDLSSESTVSRIRTEHFPLTLESARPSHTSQYLCASTLGGSNTIYFGEGSWLTVV.

The CDR3 loop reads CAWGSRETNEKLFF. CDR3 DNA sequence: TGTGCCTGGGGCTCCCGGGAAACGAATGAAAAACTGTTTTTT. The genes are TRBV30 and TRBJ1-4; D is undetermined. V gave up 5 bases and J gave up 5 bases, with 15 bases separating them. The CDR3 has 14 residues. The germline V gene has CDR1 GTSNPN and CDR2 SVGIG (reference sequence).

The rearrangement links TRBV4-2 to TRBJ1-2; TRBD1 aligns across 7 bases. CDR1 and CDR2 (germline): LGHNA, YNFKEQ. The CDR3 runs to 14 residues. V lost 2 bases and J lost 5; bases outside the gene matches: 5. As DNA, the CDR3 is TGTGCCAGCAGCCAACCGACAGGGACGTATGGCTACACCTTC. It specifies CASSQPTGTYGYTF.

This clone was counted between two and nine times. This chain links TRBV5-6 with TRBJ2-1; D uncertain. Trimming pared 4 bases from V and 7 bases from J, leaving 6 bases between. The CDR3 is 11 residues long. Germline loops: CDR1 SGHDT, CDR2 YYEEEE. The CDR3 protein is CASSTRNEQFF. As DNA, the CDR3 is TGTGCCAGCAGCACGCGGAATGAGCAGTTCTTC.

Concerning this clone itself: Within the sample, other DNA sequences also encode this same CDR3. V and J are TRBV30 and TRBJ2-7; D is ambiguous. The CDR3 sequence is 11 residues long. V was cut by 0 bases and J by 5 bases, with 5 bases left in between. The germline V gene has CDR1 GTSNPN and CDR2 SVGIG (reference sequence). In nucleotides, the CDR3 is TGTGCCTGGAGTGTACTGGACGAGCAGTACTTC. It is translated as CAWSVLDEQYF.

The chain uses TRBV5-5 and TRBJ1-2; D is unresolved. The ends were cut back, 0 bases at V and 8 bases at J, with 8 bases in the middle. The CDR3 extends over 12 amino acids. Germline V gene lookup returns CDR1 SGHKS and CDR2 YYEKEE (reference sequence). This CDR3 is CASSLDSPGYTF. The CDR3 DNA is TGTGCCAGCAGCTTGGACAGTCCGGGCTACACCTTC.

This CDR3 is CASIKGADYGYTF. The CDR3 nucleotides read TGTGCCAGCATAAAGGGGGCCGACTATGGCTACACCTTC. The chain is built from TRBV7-9 and TRBJ1-2; 7 nucleotides align to TRBD1. Trimming took 7 bases from V and 3 from J; bases not matched to a gene: 5. CDR3 size: 13 residues. Germline-derived CDR1 and CDR2 are SEHNR and FQNEAQ (reference sequence).

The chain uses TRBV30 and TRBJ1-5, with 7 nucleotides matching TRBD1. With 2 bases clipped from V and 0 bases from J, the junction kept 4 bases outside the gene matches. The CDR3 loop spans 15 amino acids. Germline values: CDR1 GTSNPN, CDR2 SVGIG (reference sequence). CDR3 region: CAWSNTGASNQPQHF. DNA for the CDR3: TGTGCCTGGAGTAACACAGGGGCTAGCAATCAGCCCCAGCATTTT.

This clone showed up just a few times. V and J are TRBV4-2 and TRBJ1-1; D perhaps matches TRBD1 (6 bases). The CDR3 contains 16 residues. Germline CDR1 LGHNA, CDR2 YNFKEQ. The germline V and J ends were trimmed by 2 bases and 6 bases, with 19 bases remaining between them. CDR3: CASSQHPGGGIPEAFF. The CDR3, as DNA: TGTGCCAGCAGCCAACACCCGGGTGGGGGCATCCCTGAAGCTTTCTTT.

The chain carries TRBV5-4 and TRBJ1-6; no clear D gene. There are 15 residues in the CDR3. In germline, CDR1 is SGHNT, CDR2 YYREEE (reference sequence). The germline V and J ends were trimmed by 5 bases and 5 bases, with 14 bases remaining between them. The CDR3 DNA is TGTGCCAGCAGTGACCAGGCGAGGGATAATTCACCCCTCCACTTT. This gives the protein CASSDQARDNSPLHF.

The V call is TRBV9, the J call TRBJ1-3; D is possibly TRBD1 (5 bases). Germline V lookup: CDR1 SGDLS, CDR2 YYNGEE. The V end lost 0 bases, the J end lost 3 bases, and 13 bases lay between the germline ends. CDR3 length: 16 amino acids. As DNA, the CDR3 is TGTGCCAGCAGCGTAGAGGGGAGGGTTTTTGGAAACACCATATATTTT. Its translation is CASSVEGRVFGNTIYF.

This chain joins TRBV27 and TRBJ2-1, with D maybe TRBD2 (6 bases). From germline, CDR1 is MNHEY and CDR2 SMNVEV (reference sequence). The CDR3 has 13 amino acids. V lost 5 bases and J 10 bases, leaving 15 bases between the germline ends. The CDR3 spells CASSPQPRGEQFF. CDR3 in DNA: TGTGCCAGCAGTCCACAACCTCGGGGGGAGCAGTTCTTC.

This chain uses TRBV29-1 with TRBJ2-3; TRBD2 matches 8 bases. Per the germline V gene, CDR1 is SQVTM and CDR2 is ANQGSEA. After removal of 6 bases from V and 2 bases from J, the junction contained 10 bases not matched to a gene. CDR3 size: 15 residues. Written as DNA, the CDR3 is TGCAGCGTGGGAACTAGCGGAGCCTTCACAGATACGCAGTATTTT. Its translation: CSVGTSGAFTDTQYF.

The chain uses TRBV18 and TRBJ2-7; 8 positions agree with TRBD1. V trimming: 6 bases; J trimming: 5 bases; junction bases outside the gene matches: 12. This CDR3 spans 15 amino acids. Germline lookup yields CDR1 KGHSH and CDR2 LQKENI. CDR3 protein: CASSPSPGQGHEQYF. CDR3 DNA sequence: TGTGCCAGCTCCCCATCCCCAGGACAGGGCCACGAGCAGTACTTC. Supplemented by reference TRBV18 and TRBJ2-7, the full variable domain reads NAGVMQNPRHLVRRRGQEARLRCSPMKGHSHVYWYRQLPEEGLKFMVYLQKENIIDESGMPKERFSAEFPKEGPSILRIQQVVRGDSAAYFCASSPSPGQGHEQYFGPGTRLTVT.

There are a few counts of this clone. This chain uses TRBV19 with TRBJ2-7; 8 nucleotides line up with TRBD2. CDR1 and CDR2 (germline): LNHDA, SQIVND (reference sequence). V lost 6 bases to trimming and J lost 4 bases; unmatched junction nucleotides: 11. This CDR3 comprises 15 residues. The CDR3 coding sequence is TGTGCCAGTAGCTTGAGCGGGAGAGGTTCTTACGAGCAGTACTTC. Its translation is CASSLSGRGSYEQYF.

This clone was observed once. DNA of the CDR3: TGTGCCAGCAGTCCCCGACAGGGGGCCGGGTCTAATGAAAAACTGTTTTTT. The encoded protein is CASSPRQGAGSNEKLFF. V is TRBV27 and J is TRBJ1-4, with TRBD1 matching over 10 bases. The CDR3 spans 17 residues. The J segment lost 3 bases and the V segment lost 5 bases, leaving 9 bases of the junction unmatched. Germline V CDR1 and CDR2: MNHEY, SMNVEV (reference sequence). Full variable domain (outside the CDR3, taken from reference TRBV27 and TRBJ1-4): EAQVTQNPRYLITVTGKKLTVTCSQNMNHEYMSWYRQDPGLGLRQIYYSMNVEVTDKGDVPEGYKVSRKEKRNFPLILESPSPNQTSLYFCASSPRQGAGSNEKLFFGSGTQLSVL.

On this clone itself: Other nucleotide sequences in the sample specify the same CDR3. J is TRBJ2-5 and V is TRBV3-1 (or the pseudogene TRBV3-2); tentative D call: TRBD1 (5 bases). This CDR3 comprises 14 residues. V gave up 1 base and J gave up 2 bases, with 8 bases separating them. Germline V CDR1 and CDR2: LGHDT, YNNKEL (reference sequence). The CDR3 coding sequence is TGTGCCAGCAGCCAAGTTACAGGACAAGAGACCCAGTACTTC. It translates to CASSQVTGQETQYF.

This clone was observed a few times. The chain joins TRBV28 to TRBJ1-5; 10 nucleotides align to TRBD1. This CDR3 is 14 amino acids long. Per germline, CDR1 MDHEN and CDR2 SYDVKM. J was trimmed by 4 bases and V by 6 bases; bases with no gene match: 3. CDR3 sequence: CASSGTGVNQPQHF. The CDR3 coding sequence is TGTGCCAGCAGCGGGACAGGGGTAAATCAGCCCCAGCATTTT. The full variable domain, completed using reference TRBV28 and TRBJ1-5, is DVKVTQSSRYLVKRTGEKVFLECVQDMDHENMFWYRQDPGLGLRLIYFSYDVKMKEKGDIPEGYSVSREKKERFSLILESASTNQTSMYLCASSGTGVNQPQHFGDGTRLSIL.

The CDR3 DNA reads TGTGCCAGCAGCCAAGAAGGGCATGGAGGGACTGAAAAACTGTTTTTT. It codes for CASSQEGHGGTEKLFF. This rearrangement joins TRBV4-2 to TRBJ1-4, with D possibly matching TRBD1 (5 bases). Germline-derived CDR1 and CDR2 are LGHNA and YNFKEQ. The CDR3 has 16 residues. Trimming shortened V by 0 bases and J by 7 bases, and 15 bases separated the two germline ends.

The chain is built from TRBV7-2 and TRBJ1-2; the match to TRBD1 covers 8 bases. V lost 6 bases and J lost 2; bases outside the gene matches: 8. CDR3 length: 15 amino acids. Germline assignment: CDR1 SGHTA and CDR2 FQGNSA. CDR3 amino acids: CASSRAGGANYGYTF. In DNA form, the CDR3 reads TGTGCCAGCAGTAGGGCAGGGGGCGCAAACTATGGCTACACCTTC.

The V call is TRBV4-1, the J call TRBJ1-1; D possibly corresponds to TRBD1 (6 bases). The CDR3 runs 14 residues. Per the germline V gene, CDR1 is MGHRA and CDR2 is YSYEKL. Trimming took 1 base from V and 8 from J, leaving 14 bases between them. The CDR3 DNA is TGCGCCAGCAGCCAAGGAGACAGGCGGGGGGAAGCTTTCTTT. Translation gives CASSQGDRRGEAFF.

CDR3 amino acids: CASSYTSGRGNEQFF. CDR3 bases: TGTGCCAGCAGCTACACTAGCGGGAGAGGAAATGAGCAGTTCTTC. The chain combines TRBV7-2 with TRBJ2-1; 11 bases agree with TRBD2. The J segment lost 7 bases and the V segment lost 4 bases, leaving 6 bases of the junction unmatched. This CDR3 contains 15 residues. Germline V gives CDR1 SGHTA, CDR2 FQGNSA.

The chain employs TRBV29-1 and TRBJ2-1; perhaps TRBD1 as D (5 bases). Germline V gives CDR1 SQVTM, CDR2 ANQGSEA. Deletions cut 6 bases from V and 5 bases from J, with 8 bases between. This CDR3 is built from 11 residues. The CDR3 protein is CSVTGHNEQFF. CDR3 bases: TGCAGCGTCACAGGCCACAATGAGCAGTTCTTC.

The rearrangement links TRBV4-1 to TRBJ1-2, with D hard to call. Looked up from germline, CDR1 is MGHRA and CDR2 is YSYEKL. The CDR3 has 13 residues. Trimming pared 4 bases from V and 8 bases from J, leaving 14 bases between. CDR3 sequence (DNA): TGCGCCAGCAGCCCCGTCGCGGGAGGCGGCTACACCTTC. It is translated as CASSPVAGGGYTF.

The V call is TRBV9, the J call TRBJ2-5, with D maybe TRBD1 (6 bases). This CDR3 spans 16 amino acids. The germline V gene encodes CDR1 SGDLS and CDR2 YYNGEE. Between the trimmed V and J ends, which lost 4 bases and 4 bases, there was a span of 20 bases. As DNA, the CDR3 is TGTGCCAGCAGCTCAGGGGTTCAGGGGAGAGGAGAGACCCAGTACTTC. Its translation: CASSSGVQGRGETQYF.